This entry lists 23 T cell receptor beta chains sequenced from one sample in a study of T cells expressing NK-cell markers. For each CDR3 protein, TCRdb gives one entry from its re-call of the 5' RACE reads, without DNA. The sample holds roughly 5,400 distinct CDR3 sequences. Sequenced material: blood T cells: a sorted CD56 or NKG2C T cell subset, CD4+ or CD8+ T cells, or bulk PBMC T cells (not recorded which). The receptors derive from a man aged 18 to 35 in good health.

The chain is built from TRBV12-3 or TRBV12-4 and TRBJ2-1; the TCRdb call, TRBD1, lacks DNA for checking. This CDR3 is 15 amino acids long. The CDR3 reads CASRPGQRNYNEQFF.

This chain connects TRBV7-9 to TRBJ2-7; the TCRdb D gene call, TRBD1, has no DNA to confirm it. The CDR3 length is 13 residues. Germline V gene lookup returns CDR1 SEHNR and CDR2 FQNEAQ (reference sequence). The CDR3: CASSLVPLRGQYF.

The genes are TRBV12-3 or TRBV12-4 and TRBJ2-5; TCRdb's assignment of TRBD2 cannot be checked, as there is no DNA. The CDR3 totals 16 residues. CDR3: CASRLGMTAAIETQYF.

The V call is TRBV11-2, the J call TRBJ2-3. The CDR3 runs to 14 residues. Germline values: CDR1 SGHAT, CDR2 FQNNGV. The CDR3 is CASSLGTNTDTQYF. The full variable domain, completed using reference TRBV11-2 and TRBJ2-3, is EAGVAQSPRYKIIEKRQSVAFWCNPISGHATLYWYQQILGQGPKLLIQFQNNGVVDDSQLPKDRFSAERLKGVDSTLKIQPAKLEDSAVYLCASSLGTNTDTQYFGPGTRLTVL.

The chain is built from TRBV9 and TRBJ2-4; without DNA, the TCRdb call of TRBD2 cannot be checked. Germline V gene sequence: CDR1 SGDLS, CDR2 YYNGEE. The CDR3 is 18 residues long. CDR3 sequence: CASSVGQGSGGAKNIQYF.

The chain couples TRBV20-1 to TRBJ2-1; TCRdb's D call of TRBD2 is untestable without DNA. Per the germline V gene, CDR1 is DFQATT and CDR2 is SNEGSKA (reference sequence). The CDR3 runs 14 residues. This CDR3 reads CSAPPLAGFNEQFF.

The chain links TRBV9 to TRBJ1-2. Germline V gene lookup returns CDR1 SGDLS and CDR2 YYNGEE. The CDR3 loop spans 13 amino acids. The CDR3 loop is CASSLEGGGGYTF.

The chain carries TRBV7-9 and TRBJ2-3; no DNA is available, so the TRBD1 call from TCRdb remains unchecked. Germline CDR1 reads SEHNR; CDR2 reads FQNEAQ (reference sequence). The CDR3 runs to 17 residues. The CDR3 spells CASAWFAGSASTDTQYF.

J is TRBJ2-1 and V is TRBV5-1; TCRdb indicates TRBD2, and absent DNA this call remains unverified. There are 16 residues in the CDR3. The V gene's germline CDR1 is SGHRS and CDR2 YFSETQ. CDR3 in amino acids: CASSLAERGGLNEQFF.

The chain links TRBV10-3 to TRBJ2-3; with no DNA, the TCRdb D assignment of TRBD1 cannot be verified. This CDR3 comprises 16 residues. Germline lookup yields CDR1 ENHRY and CDR2 SYGVKD. The chain's CDR3 is CAISESPGEGTDTQYF.

The chain is built from TRBV20-1 and TRBJ2-3; the D gene TCRdb calls, TRBD2, cannot be checked with no DNA. There are 17 residues in the CDR3. The germline V gene encodes CDR1 DFQATT and CDR2 SNEGSKA (reference sequence). CDR3: CSARDRGGRPRGDTQYF.

V gene TRBV7-9 combines with J gene TRBJ2-5. Germline CDR1 is SEHNR and CDR2 is FQNEAQ (reference sequence). This CDR3 is built from 15 residues. CDR3 sequence: CASSRIFSGQETQYF. Looking up the rest from reference TRBV7-9 and TRBJ2-5 gives the full variable domain: DTGVSQNPRHKITKRGQNVTFRCDPISEHNRLYWYRQTLGQGPEFLTYFQNEAQLEKSRLLSDRFSAERPKGSFSTLEIQRTEQGDSAMYLCASSRIFSGQETQYFGPGTRLLVL.

V gene TRBV3-1 combines with J gene TRBJ2-7; TCRdb lists TRBD1, though no DNA is available to test this call. Germline assignment: CDR1 LGHDT and CDR2 YNNKEL (reference sequence). The CDR3 is 14 residues long. The CDR3 reads CASSAGQGTYEQYF.

The rearrangement joins TRBV6-1 to TRBJ1-5. Germline V gene sequence: CDR1 MNHNS, CDR2 SASEGT. CDR3 length equals 15 residues. CDR3 region: CASSEAWEGHQPQHF.

This rearrangement joins TRBV6-1 to TRBJ1-5; TCRdb gives TRBD1 as the D gene, but with no DNA this cannot be confirmed. Germline assignment: CDR1 MNHNS and CDR2 SASEGT. The CDR3 has 14 residues. The chain's CDR3 is CASASGQGGQPQHF.

The gene calls are TRBV20-1 and TRBJ2-5; no DNA is available, so the TRBD1 call from TCRdb remains unchecked. The CDR3 is 13 amino acids. CDR1 and CDR2 from the germline V gene are DFQATT and SNEGSKA (reference sequence). The CDR3 protein is CSVHGGIRETQYF.

CDR3 sequence: CASRMSGGETQYF. The V gene is TRBV10-3, the J gene TRBJ2-5; checking the TCRdb D call of TRBD1 is not possible without DNA. Germline V gives CDR1 ENHRY, CDR2 SYGVKD. The CDR3 is made up of 13 amino acids.

The rearrangement links TRBV6-5 to TRBJ1-4; as DNA is missing, the TRBD1 call by TCRdb cannot be tested. Germline V gene sequence: CDR1 MNHEY, CDR2 SVGAGI. The length of the CDR3 is 15 residues. CDR3 protein: CASSYRTGENEKLFF.

The V and J genes are TRBV7-3 and TRBJ2-2. Germline CDR1 is SGHTA and CDR2 is FQGTGA. The CDR3 covers 12 residues. CDR3 protein: CASSFPRGELFF.

V and J are TRBV11-2 and TRBJ1-5. CDR1 is SGHAT, CDR2 FQNNGV, per germline. The CDR3 contains 15 residues. The CDR3: CASSLVGDSNQPQHF.

This CDR3 is CASAAGQEQERKTNEKLFF. This rearrangement joins TRBV10-1 to TRBJ1-4; the TCRdb D gene call, TRBD1, has no DNA to confirm it. From germline, CDR1 is WNHNN and CDR2 SYGVQD (reference sequence). The CDR3 length is 19 residues.

The rearrangement joins TRBV5-6 to TRBJ2-5. CDR3 length: 13 amino acids. The germline V gene has CDR1 SGHDT and CDR2 YYEEEE. CDR3 sequence: CASSKQKQETQYF.

This clonotype ranks as medium-sized in terms of frequency. This chain links TRBV3-1 with TRBJ2-3; TCRdb selects TRBD2, and the lack of DNA leaves this call unchecked. Germline lookup yields CDR1 LGHDT and CDR2 YNNKEL (reference sequence). This CDR3 region has 17 residues. CDR3 loop: CASSQAGTNPVPDTQYF.